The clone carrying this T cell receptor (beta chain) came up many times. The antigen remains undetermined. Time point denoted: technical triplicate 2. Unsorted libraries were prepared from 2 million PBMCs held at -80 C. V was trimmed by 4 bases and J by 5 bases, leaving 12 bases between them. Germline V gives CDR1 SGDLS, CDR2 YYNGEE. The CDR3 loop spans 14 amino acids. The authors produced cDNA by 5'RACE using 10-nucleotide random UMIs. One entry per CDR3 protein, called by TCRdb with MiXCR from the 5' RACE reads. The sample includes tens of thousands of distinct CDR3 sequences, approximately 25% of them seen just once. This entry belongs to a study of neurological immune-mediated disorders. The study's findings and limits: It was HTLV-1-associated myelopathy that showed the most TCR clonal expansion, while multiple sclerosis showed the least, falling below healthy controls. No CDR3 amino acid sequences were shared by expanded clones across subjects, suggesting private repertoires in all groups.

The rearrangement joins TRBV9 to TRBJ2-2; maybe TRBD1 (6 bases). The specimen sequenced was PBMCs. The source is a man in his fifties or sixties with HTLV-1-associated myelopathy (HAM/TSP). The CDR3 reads CASSREGGTGELFF. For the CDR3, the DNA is TGTGCCAGCAGCCGAGAAGGGGGTACCGGGGAGCTGTTTTTT.